The 12 T cell receptor beta chains below all came from one sample that was sequenced in a study of regulatory T cells in long-lasting Graves disease. Time point described: newly diagnosed GD, antithyroid drugs for less than 3 months. From PBMCs, RNA was extracted and then used to make the TCR library. Library construction for TCR beta used iRepertoire HTBI primers and Arm-PCR of CDR3 regions. TCRdb used MiXCR to reprocess the multiplex PCR reads, holding one entry per CDR3 protein. This sample has 350,000 to 500,000 distinct CDR3 sequences, with 14% found just once. These data are also associated with another study on T cells in Graves' hyperthyroidism and ophthalmopathy.

This material consisted of peripheral blood mononuclear cells (PBMCs), taken at new diagnosis, from a patient treated with antithyroid drugs. All receptors come from a woman aged 50 to 60 with Graves disease.

This clonotype was recorded at least ten times. This chain connects TRBV2 to TRBJ2-7; D uncertain. The germline V gene encodes CDR1 SNHLY and CDR2 FYNNEI. There are 12 residues in the CDR3. Trimming left V 9 bases short and J 1 base short, with 10 bases between. The CDR3 here is CASSTNSYEQYF. CDR3 DNA: TGTGCCAGTTCGACAAATTCCTACGAGCAGTACTTC.

The V call is TRBV14, the J call TRBJ1-2; no clear D gene. Germline V gives CDR1 SGHDN, CDR2 FVKESK. Trimming cost V 4 bases and J 4 bases, with 13 bases left between them. This CDR3 spans 14 amino acids. The CDR3 DNA follows: TGTGCCAGCAGCCTTAACAGTCGGGCCTATGGCTACACCTTC. Amino acid sequence: CASSLNSRAYGYTF.

This chain links TRBV28 with TRBJ2-3; TRBD2 aligns across 14 bases. This CDR3 spans 17 amino acids. Germline V gives CDR1 MDHEN, CDR2 SYDVKM. Trimming at V came to 6 bases and at J to 2 bases, leaving 7 bases not matched to a gene. CDR3 nucleotide sequence: TGTGCCAGCAGCATAGGACTAGCGGGAGGATTCACAGATACGCAGTATTTT. This sequence encodes CASSIGLAGGFTDTQYF.

This clonotype was observed a handful of times. The rearrangement joins TRBV20-1 to TRBJ2-4; D gene ambiguous. Germline values: CDR1 DFQATT, CDR2 SNEGSKA (reference sequence). V lost 6 bases and J 8 bases, leaving 8 bases between the germline ends. The CDR3 has 10 amino acids. The DNA of the CDR3 is TGCAGTGCCCCCTTCGACATTCAGTACTTC. It encodes CSAPFDIQYF.

This clonotype was picked up many times. V gene TRBV3-1 combines with J gene TRBJ2-1, with 7 bases matching TRBD1. The ends lost 4 bases at V and 6 bases at J; junction bases unmatched: 3. Germline V gene data show CDR1 as LGHDT and CDR2 as YNNKEL (reference sequence). The CDR3 consists of 13 residues. CDR3: CASSRQGTNEQFF. The CDR3 DNA reads as TGTGCCAGCAGCCGACAGGGAACCAATGAGCAGTTCTTC.

There are many counts of this clonotype. J is TRBJ1-2 and V is TRBV3-1; D gene ambiguous. V gave up 0 bases and J gave up 8 bases, with 7 bases separating them. CDR1 and CDR2 (germline): LGHDT, YNNKEL (reference sequence). The CDR3 runs to 12 residues. Here the CDR3 DNA reads TGTGCCAGCAGCCAAGAAAGATACGGCTACACCTTC. Its translation is CASSQERYGYTF.

The V gene is TRBV7-3, the J gene TRBJ2-1; 9 bases align to TRBD1. This CDR3 spans 16 amino acids. J lost 8 bases, V lost 5 bases, and 13 bases had no gene match. Germline CDR1 and CDR2: SGHTA and FQGTGA. Here the CDR3 reads CASSTLGQGSPDEQFF. CDR3 in DNA: TGTGCCAGCAGCACCCTAGGACAGGGGTCTCCGGATGAGCAGTTCTTC.

In this sample, this clonotype turned up many times. The chain has TRBV2 and TRBJ2-1; 8 nucleotides match TRBD1. V trimming: 4 bases; J trimming: 2 bases; junction bases outside the gene matches: 4. The CDR3 runs 15 residues. Germline CDR1 and CDR2: SNHLY and FYNNEI. The CDR3 bases are TGTGCCAGCAGTGGCGACAGGGGCACCTACAATGAGCAGTTCTTC. It codes for CASSGDRGTYNEQFF.

This clonotype was counted between two and nine times. J is TRBJ2-5 and V is TRBV29-1; no definite D call. V was shortened by 1 base and J by 1 base, with 7 bases between the two germline ends. The CDR3 loop spans 13 amino acids. Germline loops: CDR1 SQVTM, CDR2 ANQGSEA. CDR3 in amino acids: CSVEAPSQETQYF. The CDR3 DNA sequence: TGCAGCGTTGAAGCCCCCAGCCAAGAGACCCAGTACTTC.

This clonotype came up many times. The J gene is TRBJ2-1, the V gene TRBV27; TRBD1 aligns across 7 bases. The germline gives CDR1 MNHEY, CDR2 SMNVEV (reference sequence). The CDR3 contains 15 residues. The CDR3 is CASQGRARGYNEQFF. CDR3 sequence (DNA): TGTGCTAGTCAGGGGCGGGCCAGGGGGTACAATGAGCAGTTCTTC.

The chain couples TRBV7-3 to TRBJ2-1; TRBD2 aligns across 7 bases. The CDR3 contains 14 residues. Trimming took 1 base from V and 13 from J; bases not matched to a gene: 10. Germline V gene lookup returns CDR1 SGHTA and CDR2 FQGTGA. The CDR3 coding sequence is TGTGCCAGCAGCTTAAGTACTTTGGGAGGGTGTCAGTTCTTC. It is translated as CASSLSTLGGCQFF. Looking up the rest from reference TRBV7-3 and TRBJ2-1 gives the full variable domain: GAGVSQTPSNKVTEKGKYVELRCDPISGHTALYWYRQSLGQGPEFLIYFQGTGAADDSGLPNDRFFAVRPEGSVSTLKIQRTERGDSAVYLCASSLSTLGGCQFFGPGTRLTVL.

This clonotype has just a few counts. The chain joins TRBV7-9 to TRBJ1-4; D not certain. CDR1 is SEHNR and CDR2 is FQNEAQ in the germline V gene (reference sequence). The CDR3 consists of 15 residues. Between the trimmed V and J ends, which lost 2 bases and 5 bases, there was a span of 12 bases. The CDR3 DNA reads TGTGCCAGCAGCTTAACCCAATCCCCAAATGAAAAACTGTTTTTT. Residues: CASSLTQSPNEKLFF.